What follows are 16 T cell receptor beta chains derived from one specimen sequenced in a study of spatial heterogeneity in lung cancer (dated by TCRdb to the late 2010s). Libraries were prepared through 5' RACE. The run used a NextSeq 500. The public reads were quality trimmed at Q25 with fastp and then assembled into clones with MiXCR by TCRdb, keeping productive beta chains. Every distinct CDR3 protein forms one entry, paired with its most common genes and DNA. The sample has about 120,000 distinct CDR3 sequences on record, less than 15% of them singletons. The ten largest clonotypes hold roughly 15% of the sample. Explained via the paper, the time point label denotes: blood at routine non-recurrence follow-up after resection. For TCR sequencing, whole RNA was extracted from tumor and nontumor lung tissue, or from cryopreserved PBMC samples, and no cell sorting was done. The sequenced sample was PBMCs, obtained at follow-up. These receptors were taken from a male donor with early-stage non-small cell lung cancer.

The chain recombines TRBV28 with TRBJ1-2; no reliable D call. Germline assignment: CDR1 MDHEN and CDR2 SYDVKM. The CDR3 extends over 15 amino acids. Trimming removed 4 bases from V and 4 bases from J, with 16 bases in between. The CDR3 reads CASSSPGGVVYGYTF. The DNA for the CDR3 is TGTGCCAGCAGTTCGCCCGGCGGGGTCGTCTATGGCTACACCTTC.

In this sample, this clonotype turned up many times. This chain uses TRBV28 with TRBJ1-2; D is undetermined. From germline, CDR1 is MDHEN and CDR2 SYDVKM. V was trimmed by 3 bases and J by 8 bases, leaving 10 bases between them. This CDR3 comprises 12 residues. The CDR3 bases are TGTGCCAGCAGTTTTAGGGAATTCGGCTACACCTTC. This sequence encodes CASSFREFGYTF.

The sample holds many counts of this clonotype. CDR3 sequence reads: CASSYSQGFSYEQYF. The CDR3 DNA reads TGTGCCAGCAGTTACTCACAGGGGTTCTCCTACGAGCAGTACTTC. V usage is TRBV6-5 and J usage is TRBJ2-7; TRBD1 aligns across 7 bases. The trim removed 0 bases at V and 0 bases at J, leaving 2 bases unmatched. The CDR3 has 15 amino acids. Germline V lookup: CDR1 MNHEY, CDR2 SVGAGI.

This clonotype was seen many times. The chain employs TRBV6-6 and TRBJ2-4; D possibly corresponds to TRBD1 (5 bases). Trimming took 6 bases from V and 0 from J, leaving 15 bases between them. The CDR3 sequence is 16 residues long. Germline V gene lookup returns CDR1 MNHNY and CDR2 SVGAGI (reference sequence). This chain's CDR3 is CASRPQGPQAKNIQYF. The CDR3 bases are TGTGCCAGCAGGCCGCAGGGCCCCCAAGCCAAAAACATTCAGTACTTC.

V gene TRBV12-3 or TRBV12-4 combines with J gene TRBJ2-2; no clear D. CDR3 length: 13 amino acids. V was pared by 7 bases and J by 6 bases, with 12 bases between. The CDR3 reads CASKLRKAGELFF. As DNA, the CDR3 is TGTGCCAGCAAACTACGTAAGGCCGGGGAGCTGTTTTTT.

This clonotype turned up a few times. The V gene is TRBV20-1, the J gene TRBJ1-5; D perhaps matches TRBD1 (5 bases). Between the trimmed V and J ends, which lost 6 bases and 4 bases, there was a span of 10 bases. The germline V gene encodes CDR1 DFQATT and CDR2 SNEGSKA (reference sequence). This CDR3 comprises 12 residues. The CDR3 coding sequence is TGCAGTGCAGCAGCAGGGAATCAGCCCCAGCATTTT. Translated, it gives CSAAAGNQPQHF.

This clonotype was counted at least ten times. V is TRBV3-1 and J is TRBJ2-5, with a possible D match to TRBD1 (5 bases). CDR1 is LGHDT, CDR2 YNNKEL, per germline (reference sequence). This CDR3 has 14 amino acids. With 1 base removed from V and 2 bases from J, the gap between germline ends came to 8 bases. For the CDR3, the DNA is TGTGCCAGCAGCCAAGGACAGAAACAAGAGACCCAGTACTTC. Its translation: CASSQGQKQETQYF.

This clonotype was found many times. The CDR3 DNA reads TGTGCCAGCAGCGTAGCTGGGTCGCTTTGGGACAGGGGGTTCTACGAGCAGTACTTC. Protein product: CASSVAGSLWDRGFYEQYF. The rearrangement uses TRBV9 and TRBJ2-7; 11 bases match TRBD1. This CDR3 is built from 19 residues. V was clipped by 0 bases and J by 3 bases; unmatched bases: 14. The germline V gene encodes CDR1 SGDLS and CDR2 YYNGEE.

A few counts support this clonotype. The chain has TRBV6-5 and TRBJ2-3, with TRBD1 matching over 7 bases. CDR3 length equals 18 residues. V lost 5 bases to trimming and J lost 1 base; unmatched junction nucleotides: 15. In germline, CDR1 is MNHEY, CDR2 SVGAGI. CDR3 coding DNA: TGTGCCAGCAGTCCCGGGACAGCCATCGGTACACGCACAGATACGCAGTATTTT. Its protein is CASSPGTAIGTRTDTQYF.

This clonotype was counted many times. CDR3 in amino acids: CSAATGVSSYEQYF. The CDR3 DNA reads as TGCAGTGCTGCCACGGGAGTTAGCTCCTACGAGCAGTACTTC. The chain uses TRBV20-1 and TRBJ2-7; D is perhaps TRBD2 (6 bases). Trimming left V 5 bases short and J 0 bases short, with 14 bases between. The CDR3 runs 14 residues. The germline CDR1 and CDR2 sequences are DFQATT and SNEGSKA (reference sequence).

The table lists this clonotype with a few counts. This chain joins TRBV10-3 and TRBJ2-7; D may be TRBD2 (6 bases). This CDR3 is 14 amino acids long. Germline lookup yields CDR1 ENHRY and CDR2 SYGVKD. V lost 4 bases to trimming and J lost 1 base, with 11 bases between them. The CDR3 loop is CAISGRLDSYEQYF. The CDR3, as DNA: TGTGCCATCAGTGGGAGACTAGATTCCTACGAGCAGTACTTC.

This clonotype was recorded at least ten times. This chain joins TRBV28 and TRBJ1-2; D remains ambiguous. This CDR3 comprises 11 residues. Germline lookup yields CDR1 MDHEN and CDR2 SYDVKM. The V and J ends lost 5 bases and 4 bases respectively, with 5 bases between them. The CDR3 is CASSPLYGYTF. Written as DNA, the CDR3 is TGTGCCAGCAGTCCCCTCTATGGCTACACCTTC.

This rearrangement joins TRBV20-1 to TRBJ1-1, with a weak D call TRBD1 (5 bases). This CDR3 region has 14 residues. Germline CDR1 DFQATT, CDR2 SNEGSKA (reference sequence). Trimming removed 3 bases at V and 3 bases at J, with 14 bases between. The CDR3, as DNA: TGCAGTGCTAGTCTTCGGGGGAGGGACACTGAAGCTTTCTTT. It specifies CSASLRGRDTEAFF.

There are a few counts of this clonotype. As DNA, the CDR3 is TGTGCCAGCAGCTTGGCCGTAGGGATCAACTATGGCTACACCTTC. It encodes CASSLAVGINYGYTF. This chain uses TRBV5-4 with TRBJ1-2; D is uncertain. The CDR3 loop spans 15 amino acids. V was clipped by 0 bases and J by 2 bases, with 11 bases between them. Germline V lookup: CDR1 SGHNT, CDR2 YYREEE (reference sequence). Complete variable domain (other parts from reference TRBV5-4 and TRBJ1-2): ETGVTQSPTHLIKTRGQQVTLRCSSQSGHNTVSWYQQALGQGPQFIFQYYREEENGRGNFPPRFSGLQFPNYSSELNVNALELDDSALYLCASSLAVGINYGYTFGSGTRLTVV.

A few counts support this clonotype. The chain combines TRBV19 with TRBJ2-5; 9 nucleotides line up with TRBD1. Germline V lookup: CDR1 LNHDA, CDR2 SQIVND (reference sequence). The J segment lost 2 bases and the V segment lost 2 bases, leaving 6 bases of the junction unmatched. There are 16 residues in the CDR3. The CDR3 protein is CASSISPGTGQETQYF. CDR3 DNA: TGTGCCAGTAGTATAAGCCCCGGGACAGGGCAAGAGACCCAGTACTTC.

In its sample, this clonotype was seen a few times. The DNA of the CDR3 is TGTGCCAGCTCCCCCTCACCCACCCGCGAGCAGTACTTC. It encodes CASSPSPTREQYF. V gene TRBV18 combines with J gene TRBJ2-7; D not certain. V gave up 6 bases and J gave up 6 bases, with 15 bases separating them. The germline gives CDR1 KGHSH, CDR2 LQKENI. The CDR3 totals 13 residues.